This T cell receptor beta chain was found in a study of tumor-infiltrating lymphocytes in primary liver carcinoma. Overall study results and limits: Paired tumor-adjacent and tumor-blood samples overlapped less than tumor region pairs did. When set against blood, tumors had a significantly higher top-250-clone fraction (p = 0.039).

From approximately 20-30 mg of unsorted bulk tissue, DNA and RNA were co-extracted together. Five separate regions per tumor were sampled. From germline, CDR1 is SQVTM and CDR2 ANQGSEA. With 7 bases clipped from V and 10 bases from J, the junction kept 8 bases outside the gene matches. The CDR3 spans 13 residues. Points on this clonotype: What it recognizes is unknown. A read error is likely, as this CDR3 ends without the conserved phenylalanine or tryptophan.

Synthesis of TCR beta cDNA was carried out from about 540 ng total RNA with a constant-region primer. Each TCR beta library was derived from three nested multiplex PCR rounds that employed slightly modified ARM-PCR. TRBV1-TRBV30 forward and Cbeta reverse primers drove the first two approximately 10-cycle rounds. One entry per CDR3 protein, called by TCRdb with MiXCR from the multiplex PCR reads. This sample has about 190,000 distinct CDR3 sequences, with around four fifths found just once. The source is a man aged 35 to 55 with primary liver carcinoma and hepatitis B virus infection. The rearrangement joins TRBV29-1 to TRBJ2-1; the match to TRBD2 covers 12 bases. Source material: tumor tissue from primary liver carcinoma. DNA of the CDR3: TGCAGCGGGACTAGCGGGAAGCACTACGAGCAGTTCATC. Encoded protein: CSGTSGKHYEQFI.